This paragraph covers one T cell receptor beta chain sequence. Its antigen remains unidentified. Using immunoSEQ multiplex PCR, the repertoire was profiled, and TCRdb retains in-frame clones only, with some absent. The profile shows 140,000 to 150,000 clones, about 91% of them singletons. Germline CDR1 MNHEY, CDR2 SVGAGI. V lost 1 base, J lost 3 bases, and 9 bases lay in between. The CDR3 runs 14 residues. The data were obtained in a study of cytomegalovirus exposure and HLA in healthy donors. Study information: The roughly 700 first-cohort repertoires shared a platform with the 120 or so validation repertoires, as reported in a later analysis.

Study findings and constraints: In vitro assays verified that a few CMV-associated chains recognized CMV antigens specifically. Among TCR sequences, most were rare, though some public TCRs appeared in many donors.

This chain links TRBV6-5 with TRBJ2-5; perhaps TRBD2 as D (6 bases). Sequenced material: PBMCs. The clonotype was recovered from a man between 18 and 35 years old in good health and CMV-seropositive. The CDR3 DNA sequence: TGTGCCAGCAGTTACTTGGGACTTGAAGAGACCCAGTACTTC. Translated: CASSYLGLEETQYF.